The 11 T cell receptor beta chains below were found in one sample sequenced in a study of T cell repertoires in cytomegalovirus infection. Using its own MiXCR run on the reads, TCRdb lists one record per CDR3 protein. The sample yields about 180,000 distinct CDR3 sequences, 13% to 15% seen once. Sequences were obtained from PBMCs. The receptors originated from a human donor in good health (CMV status not recorded). Some clones in this sample may be carry-over from other donors' samples.

V is TRBV29-1 and J is TRBJ2-7; 9 bases map to TRBD1. Germline CDR1 and CDR2: SQVTM and ANQGSEA. The CDR3 runs 13 residues. Trimming removed 6 bases from V and 6 bases from J; junction bases left unmatched: 9. CDR3 sequence: CSVAGTGTSEQYF. The CDR3, as DNA: TGCAGCGTCGCCGGGACAGGGACATCCGAGCAGTACTTC.

This clonotype was observed at least ten times. The chain employs TRBV7-9 and TRBJ2-5; D tentatively fits TRBD1 or TRBD2 (5 bases each). The CDR3 spans 14 residues. Deletions cut 4 bases from V and 4 bases from J, with 13 bases between. Germline lookup yields CDR1 SEHNR and CDR2 FQNEAQ (reference sequence). CDR3 DNA: TGTGCCAGCAGCTCCGGGACGGGCGTAGAGACCCAGTACTTC. Translating gives CASSSGTGVETQYF.

V usage is TRBV24-1 and J usage is TRBJ2-2; D assignment may be TRBD1 or TRBD2 (5 bases each). Germline V gives CDR1 KGHDR, CDR2 SFDVKD. The CDR3 sequence is 14 residues long. Trimming stripped 9 bases from V and 5 bases from J, with 15 bases between. The CDR3 sequence: CATQTRGRTGELFF. The DNA of the CDR3 is TGTGCCACCCAGACGAGGGGAAGGACCGGGGAGCTGTTTTTT.

This clonotype was observed at least ten times. V and J are TRBV14 and TRBJ1-6, with D possibly being TRBD1 (5 bases). This CDR3 region has 16 residues. Germline CDR1 is SGHDN and CDR2 is FVKESK. With 4 bases removed from V and 7 bases from J, the gap between germline ends came to 17 bases. This CDR3 is CASSLLRGTENSPLHF. The CDR3 nucleotides read TGTGCCAGCAGCCTTCTTCGGGGGACGGAAAATTCACCCCTCCACTTT. Looking up the rest from reference TRBV14 and TRBJ1-6 gives the full variable domain: EAGVTQFPSHSVIEKGQTVTLRCDPISGHDNLYWYRRVMGKEIKFLLHFVKESKQDESGMPNNRFLAERTGGTYSTLKVQPAELEDSGVYFCASSLLRGTENSPLHFGNGTRLTVT.

This clonotype was seen ten or more times. CDR3 region: CASSLLAGGPSYNEQFF. The DNA of the CDR3 is TGTGCCAGCAGCCTATTAGCGGGAGGGCCCTCCTACAATGAGCAGTTCTTC. The chain couples TRBV7-2 to TRBJ2-1, with 11 bases lining up with TRBD2. There are 17 residues in the CDR3. V lost 5 bases to trimming and J lost 0 bases; unmatched junction nucleotides: 6. Germline loops: CDR1 SGHTA, CDR2 FQGNSA.

This clonotype was picked up many times. This chain joins TRBV6-1 and TRBJ1-6; the D gene is possibly TRBD1 (5 bases). Trimming cost V 3 bases and J 6 bases, with 12 bases left between them. Per germline, CDR1 MNHNS and CDR2 SASEGT. This CDR3 region has 15 residues. The DNA for the CDR3 is TGTGCCAGCAGTGAGTCGGCAGGGCCTAATTCACCCCTCCACTTT. Translation gives CASSESAGPNSPLHF.

Many counts were recorded for this clonotype. The V call is TRBV7-2, the J call TRBJ2-7; D remains unclear. Trimming shortened V by 1 base and J by 4 bases, and 8 bases separated the two germline ends. From germline, CDR1 is SGHTA and CDR2 FQGNSA. The CDR3 covers 13 residues. CDR3 sequence reads: CASSLVVIYEQYF. The CDR3 DNA is TGTGCCAGCAGCTTAGTAGTAATTTACGAGCAGTACTTC.

This clonotype was recorded many times. The chain joins TRBV12-3 or TRBV12-4 to TRBJ1-5; D may be TRBD1 (5 bases). V shed 9 bases and J shed 1 base, with 16 bases lying between them. The CDR3 loop spans 15 amino acids. The CDR3 DNA sequence: TGTGCCAGTTCCCTTGGGGCAGGGAGCAATCAGCCCCAGCATTTT. As protein: CASSLGAGSNQPQHF.

V and J are TRBV28 and TRBJ1-1, with D maybe TRBD1 (5 bases). CDR3 length: 13 residues. The germline V gene has CDR1 MDHEN and CDR2 SYDVKM. V lost 3 bases to trimming and J lost 8 bases, with 13 bases between them. CDR3 sequence reads: CASSLSGAAEAFF. The CDR3 nucleotides are TGTGCCAGCAGTTTGTCTGGGGCGGCCGAAGCTTTCTTT.

This rearrangement joins TRBV20-1 to TRBJ2-1, with 7 bases aligning to TRBD2. Germline V gene lookup returns CDR1 DFQATT and CDR2 SNEGSKA (reference sequence). The ends lost 6 bases at V and 3 bases at J; junction bases unmatched: 11. The CDR3 contains 15 residues. The CDR3 sequence: CSAPAGARFYNEQFF. The CDR3 nucleotides read TGCAGTGCCCCGGCGGGAGCCCGATTCTACAATGAGCAGTTCTTC.

The table lists this clonotype with a few counts. The V and J genes are TRBV7-9 and TRBJ2-7; D is ambiguous. Per the germline V gene, CDR1 is SEHNR and CDR2 is FQNEAQ (reference sequence). The CDR3 consists of 9 residues. V lost 10 bases and J lost 7, with 8 bases in between. In DNA form, the CDR3 reads TGTGCCACCTCACGAGAGCAGTACTTC. Translation: CATSREQYF.